The TCR beta chain under discussion was sequenced for a study of blood T cell repertoires in COVID-19. Original processing notes: Estimates of nucleated cell counts were drawn from the amplification of reference gene primers. This table comes from immunoSEQ multiplex PCR, and its TCRdb copy is limited to in-frame clones, with some not included. Clonal size and the V and J genes are those of that table, whereas D and trimming came from the DNA. The repertoire holds around 140,000 clones, with around 91% as singletons. The receptor comes from a young man with COVID-19, enrolled during active disease. The sequencing sample was made of peripheral blood.

This CDR3 reads CASSAPQGSEPQHF. The CDR3, as DNA: TGTGCCAGCAGTGCCCCACAGGGATCGGAGCCCCAGCATTTT. The chain combines TRBV28 with TRBJ1-5; D perhaps matches TRBD1 (6 bases). Per the germline V gene, CDR1 is MDHEN and CDR2 is SYDVKM. The CDR3 is 14 amino acids. Trimming took off 5 bases at V and 8 bases at J, with 16 bases between the two ends. The complete variable domain, with remaining parts taken from reference TRBV28 and TRBJ1-5, reads DVKVTQSSRYLVKRTGEKVFLECVQDMDHENMFWYRQDPGLGLRLIYFSYDVKMKEKGDIPEGYSVSREKKERFSLILESASTNQTSMYLCASSAPQGSEPQHFGDGTRLSIL.